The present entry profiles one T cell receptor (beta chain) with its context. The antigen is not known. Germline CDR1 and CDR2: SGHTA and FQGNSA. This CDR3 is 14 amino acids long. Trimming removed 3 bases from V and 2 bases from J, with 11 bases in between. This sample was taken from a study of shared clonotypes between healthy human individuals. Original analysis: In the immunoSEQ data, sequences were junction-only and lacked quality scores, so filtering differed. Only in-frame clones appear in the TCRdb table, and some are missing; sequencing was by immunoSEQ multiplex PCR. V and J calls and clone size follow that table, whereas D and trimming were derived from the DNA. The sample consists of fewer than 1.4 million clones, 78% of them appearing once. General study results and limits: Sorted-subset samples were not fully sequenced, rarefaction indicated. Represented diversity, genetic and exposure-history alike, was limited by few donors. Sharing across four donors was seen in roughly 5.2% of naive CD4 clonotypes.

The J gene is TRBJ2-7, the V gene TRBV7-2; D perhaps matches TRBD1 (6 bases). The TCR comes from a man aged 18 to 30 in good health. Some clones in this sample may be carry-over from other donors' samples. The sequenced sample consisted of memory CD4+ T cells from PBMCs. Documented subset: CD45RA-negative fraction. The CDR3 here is CASSFQGHTYEQYF. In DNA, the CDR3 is TGTGCCAGCAGCTTCCAGGGACACACCTACGAGCAGTACTTC. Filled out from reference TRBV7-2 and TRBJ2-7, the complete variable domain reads GAGVSQSPSNKVTEKGKDVELRCDPISGHTALYWYRQSLGQGLEFLIYFQGNSAPDKSGLPSDRFSAERTGGSVSTLTIQRTQQEDSAVYLCASSFQGHTYEQYFGPGTRLTVT.